This T cell receptor (beta chain) was recorded in a study of vaccination and CD4 T cells after COVID-19. General study results and limits: This study had few convalescent patients and no early post-infection samples.

CDR3 length: 15 amino acids. The V gene's germline CDR1 is SGHNT and CDR2 YENEEA. The trim removed 5 bases at V and 11 bases at J, leaving 10 bases unmatched. Points on this clonotype: Its antigen remains unidentified.

Documented treatment: approximately 10-day PBMC culture with coronavirus spike peptide pools or control peptides (ViraFEST assay). Researchers used the Oncomine TCR Beta short-read assay to sequence DNA from cultured CD4+ T cells. TCRdb used MiXCR to reprocess the PCR reads, holding one entry per CDR3 protein. The table lists about 15,000 distinct CDR3 sequences, more than 35% of them singletons, with roughly 5.9% in the top ten. Source: CD4+ T cells from blood, cultured in vitro, taken before SARS-CoV-2 vaccination. V and J are TRBV11-3 and TRBJ1-6, with 9 bases matching TRBD1. This sequence was found in a human donor who had recovered from COVID-19. CDR3 loop: CASSRRSGQGAPLHF. The DNA for the CDR3 is TGTGCCAGCAGCCGCAGGTCGGGACAGGGTGCACCCCTCCACTTT. Drawing the rest from reference TRBV11-3 and TRBJ1-6, the complete variable domain is EAGVVQSPRYKIIEKKQPVAFWCNPISGHNTLYWYLQNLGQGPELLIRYENEEAVDDSQLPKDRFSAERLKGVDSTLKIQPAELGDSAVYLCASSRRSGQGAPLHFGNGTRLTVT.